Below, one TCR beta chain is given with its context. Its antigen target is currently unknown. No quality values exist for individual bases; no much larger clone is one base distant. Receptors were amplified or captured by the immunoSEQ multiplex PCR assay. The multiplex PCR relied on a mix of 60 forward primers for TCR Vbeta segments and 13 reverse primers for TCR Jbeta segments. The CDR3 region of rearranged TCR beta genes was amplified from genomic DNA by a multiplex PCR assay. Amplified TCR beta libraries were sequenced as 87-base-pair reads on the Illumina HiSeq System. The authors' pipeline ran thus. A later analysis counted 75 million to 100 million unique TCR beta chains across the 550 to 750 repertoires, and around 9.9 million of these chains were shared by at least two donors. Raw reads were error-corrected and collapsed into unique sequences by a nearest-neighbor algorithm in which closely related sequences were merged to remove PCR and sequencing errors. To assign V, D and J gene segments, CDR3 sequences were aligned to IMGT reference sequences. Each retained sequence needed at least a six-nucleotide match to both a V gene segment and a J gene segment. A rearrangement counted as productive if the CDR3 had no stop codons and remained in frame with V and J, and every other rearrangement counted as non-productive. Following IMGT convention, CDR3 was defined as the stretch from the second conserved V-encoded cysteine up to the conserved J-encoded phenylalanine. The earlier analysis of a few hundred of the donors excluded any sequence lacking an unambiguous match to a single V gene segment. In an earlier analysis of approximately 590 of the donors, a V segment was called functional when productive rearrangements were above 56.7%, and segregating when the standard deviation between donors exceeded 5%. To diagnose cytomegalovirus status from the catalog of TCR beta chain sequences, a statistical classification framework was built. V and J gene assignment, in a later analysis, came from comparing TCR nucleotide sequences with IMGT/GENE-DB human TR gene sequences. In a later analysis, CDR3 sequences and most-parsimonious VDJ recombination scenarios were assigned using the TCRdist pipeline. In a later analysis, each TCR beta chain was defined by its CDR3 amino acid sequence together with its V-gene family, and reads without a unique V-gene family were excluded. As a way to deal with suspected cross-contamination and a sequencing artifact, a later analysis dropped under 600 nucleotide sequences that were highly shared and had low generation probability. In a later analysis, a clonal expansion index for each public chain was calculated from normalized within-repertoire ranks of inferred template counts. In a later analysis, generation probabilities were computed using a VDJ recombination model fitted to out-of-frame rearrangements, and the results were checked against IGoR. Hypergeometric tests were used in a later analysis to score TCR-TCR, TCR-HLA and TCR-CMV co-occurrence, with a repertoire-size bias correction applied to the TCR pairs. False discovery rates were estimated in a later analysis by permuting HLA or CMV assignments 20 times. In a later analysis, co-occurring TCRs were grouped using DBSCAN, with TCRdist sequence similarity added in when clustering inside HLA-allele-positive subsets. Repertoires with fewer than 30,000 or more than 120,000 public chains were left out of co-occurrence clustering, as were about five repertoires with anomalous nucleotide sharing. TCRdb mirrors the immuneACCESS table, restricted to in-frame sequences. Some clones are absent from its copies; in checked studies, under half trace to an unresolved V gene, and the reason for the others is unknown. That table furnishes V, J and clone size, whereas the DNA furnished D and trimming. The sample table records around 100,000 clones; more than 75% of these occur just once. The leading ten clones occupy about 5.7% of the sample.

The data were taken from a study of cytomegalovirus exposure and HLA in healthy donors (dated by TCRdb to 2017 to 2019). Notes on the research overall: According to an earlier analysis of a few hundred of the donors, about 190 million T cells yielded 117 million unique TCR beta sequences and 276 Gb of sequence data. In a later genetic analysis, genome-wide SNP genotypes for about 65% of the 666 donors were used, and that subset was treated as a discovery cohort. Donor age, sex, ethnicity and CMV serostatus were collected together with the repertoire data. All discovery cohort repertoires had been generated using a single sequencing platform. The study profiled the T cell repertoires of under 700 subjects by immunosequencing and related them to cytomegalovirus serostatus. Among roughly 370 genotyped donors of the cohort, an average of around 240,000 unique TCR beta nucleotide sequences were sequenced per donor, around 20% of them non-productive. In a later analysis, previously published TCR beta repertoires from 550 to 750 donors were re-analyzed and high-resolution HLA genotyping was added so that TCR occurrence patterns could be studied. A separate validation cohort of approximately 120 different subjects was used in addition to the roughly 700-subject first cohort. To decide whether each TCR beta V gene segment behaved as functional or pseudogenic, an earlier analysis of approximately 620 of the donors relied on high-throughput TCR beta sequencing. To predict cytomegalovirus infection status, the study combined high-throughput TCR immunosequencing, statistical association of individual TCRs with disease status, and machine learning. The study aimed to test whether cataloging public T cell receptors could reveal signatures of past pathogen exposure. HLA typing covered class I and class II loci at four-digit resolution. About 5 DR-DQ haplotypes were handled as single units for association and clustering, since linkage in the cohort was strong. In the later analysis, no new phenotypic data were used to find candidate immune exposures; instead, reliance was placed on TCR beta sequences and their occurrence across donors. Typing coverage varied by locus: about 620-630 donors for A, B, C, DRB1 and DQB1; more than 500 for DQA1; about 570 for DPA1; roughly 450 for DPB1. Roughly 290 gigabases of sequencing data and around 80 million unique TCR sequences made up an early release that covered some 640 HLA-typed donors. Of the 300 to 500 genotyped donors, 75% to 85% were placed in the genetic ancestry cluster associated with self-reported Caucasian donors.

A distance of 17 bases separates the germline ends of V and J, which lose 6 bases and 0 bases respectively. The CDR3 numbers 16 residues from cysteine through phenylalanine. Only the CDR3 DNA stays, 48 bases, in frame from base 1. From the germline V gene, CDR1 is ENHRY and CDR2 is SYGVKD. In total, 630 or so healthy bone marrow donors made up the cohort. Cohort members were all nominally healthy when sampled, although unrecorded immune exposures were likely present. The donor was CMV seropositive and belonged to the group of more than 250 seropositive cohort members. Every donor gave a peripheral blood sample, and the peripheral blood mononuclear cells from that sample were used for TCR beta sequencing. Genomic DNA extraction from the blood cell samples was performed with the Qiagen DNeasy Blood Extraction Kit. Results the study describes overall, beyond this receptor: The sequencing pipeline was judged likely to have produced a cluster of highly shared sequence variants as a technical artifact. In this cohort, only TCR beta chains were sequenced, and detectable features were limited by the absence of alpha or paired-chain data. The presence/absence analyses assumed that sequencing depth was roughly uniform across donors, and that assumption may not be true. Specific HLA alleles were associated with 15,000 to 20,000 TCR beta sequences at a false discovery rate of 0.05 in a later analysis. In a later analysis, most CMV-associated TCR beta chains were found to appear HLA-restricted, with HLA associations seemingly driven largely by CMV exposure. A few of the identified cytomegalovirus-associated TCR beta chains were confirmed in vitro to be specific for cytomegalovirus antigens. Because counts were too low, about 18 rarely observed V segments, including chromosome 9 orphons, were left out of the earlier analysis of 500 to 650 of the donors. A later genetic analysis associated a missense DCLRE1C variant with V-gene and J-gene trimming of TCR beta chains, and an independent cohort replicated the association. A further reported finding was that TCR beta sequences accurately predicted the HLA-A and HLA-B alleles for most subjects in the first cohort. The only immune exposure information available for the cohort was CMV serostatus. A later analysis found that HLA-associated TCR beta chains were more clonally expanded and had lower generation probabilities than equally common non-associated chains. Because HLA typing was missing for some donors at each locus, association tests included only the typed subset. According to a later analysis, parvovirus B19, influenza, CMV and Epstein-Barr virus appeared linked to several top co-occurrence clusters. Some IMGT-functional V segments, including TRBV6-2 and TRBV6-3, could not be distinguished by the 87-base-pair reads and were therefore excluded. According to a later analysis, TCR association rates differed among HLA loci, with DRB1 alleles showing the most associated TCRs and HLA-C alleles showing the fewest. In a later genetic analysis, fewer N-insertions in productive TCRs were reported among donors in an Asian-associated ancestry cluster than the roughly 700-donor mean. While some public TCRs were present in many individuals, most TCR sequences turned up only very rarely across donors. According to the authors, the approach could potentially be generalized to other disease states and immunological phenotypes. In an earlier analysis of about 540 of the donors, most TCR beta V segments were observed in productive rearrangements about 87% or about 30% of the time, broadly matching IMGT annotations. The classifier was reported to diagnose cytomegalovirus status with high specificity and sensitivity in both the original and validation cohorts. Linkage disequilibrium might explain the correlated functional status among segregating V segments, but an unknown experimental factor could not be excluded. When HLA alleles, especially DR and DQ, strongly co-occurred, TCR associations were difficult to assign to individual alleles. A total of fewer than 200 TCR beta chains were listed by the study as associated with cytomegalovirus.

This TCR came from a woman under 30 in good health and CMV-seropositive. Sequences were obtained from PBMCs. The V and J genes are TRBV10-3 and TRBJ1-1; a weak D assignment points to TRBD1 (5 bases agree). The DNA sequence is TGTGCCATCAGGGACCTTGGAGGGGCGCTGAACACTGAAGCTTTCTTT. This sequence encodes CAIRDLGGALNTEAFF.